This section outlines one TCR beta chain sequence together with its context. Its antigen is not identified. The table came from immunoSEQ multiplex PCR; TCRdb's copy has only in-frame clones and leaves some out. The repertoire holds roughly 2 million clones, with roughly 96% as singletons. These data originate in a study of shared clonotypes between healthy human individuals. Study background: Donors consisted of two women and three men between 18 and 49. Study conclusions and caveats: Naive CD4 clonotypes were shared across a few donors at approximately 5.3%.

CDR3 length: 14 amino acids. Trimming took 0 bases from V and 4 from J, leaving 8 bases between them. Germline V gives CDR1 SGHAT, CDR2 FQNNGV. The material sequenced was naive CD4+ T cells sorted from blood. Subset reported: CD45RA+ positively selected. The TCR sequence derives from a man aged 18-30 years in good health. This sequence joins TRBV11-2 and TRBJ2-3; D remains unclear. The CDR3 loop is CASSLDRIADTQYF. The CDR3 DNA follows: TGTGCCAGCAGCTTAGATCGGATAGCAGATACGCAGTATTTT.